A selection of T cell receptor beta chains follows, all from one sample in a study of memory CD4+ T cells and cytomegalovirus serostatus. The assay was immunoSEQ multiplex PCR, and TCRdb's table has in-frame clones only and misses some. The data contain around 25,000 clones, less than 80% of them singletons. Specimen: memory CD4+ T cells from blood. The receptors come from an adult in good health and CMV-seronegative. CDR3s include the opening cysteine and the closing phenylalanine or tryptophan. D genes are given only for firm matches. Expanded clones are given a class, and other clones once, few, many or no size at all.

V: TRBV19
D: .
J: TRBJ2-3
size: once
CDR3: CASSLQLGDTQYF
DNA: TGTGCCAGTAGTCTCCAACTAGGAGATACGCAGTATTTT

V: TRBV6-1
D: .
J: TRBJ2-1
size: .
CDR3: CATRMGGGVNEQFF
DNA: TGTGCCACCCGAATGGGGGGGGGCGTCAATGAGCAGTTCTTC

V: TRBV7-6
D: TRBD1
J: TRBJ1-1
size: few
CDR3: CASSSRQGGRNTEAFF
DNA: TGTGCCAGCAGCTCACGACAGGGTGGGAGGAACACTGAAGCTTTCTTT

V: TRBV25-1
D: .
J: TRBJ1-3
size: .
CDR3: CASTEGGWGNTIYF
DNA: TGTGCCAGCACCGAGGGGGGTTGGGGAAACACCATATATTTT

V: TRBV7-2
D: .
J: TRBJ2-2
size: .
CDR3: CASSLQTNTGELFF
DNA: TGTGCCAGCAGTTTACAGACGAACACCGGGGAGCTGTTTTTT

V: TRBV5-4
D: TRBD1
J: TRBJ2-1
size: .
CDR3: CASSLEQGAYNEQFF
DNA: TGTGCCAGCAGCTTGGAACAGGGGGCATACAATGAGCAGTTCTTC

V: TRBV10-2
D: TRBD1
J: TRBJ1-2
size: few
CDR3: CASTTGTNGYTF
DNA: TGCGCCAGTACGACAGGGACGAATGGCTACACCTTC

V: TRBV27
D: TRBD1
J: TRBJ2-7
size: few
CDR3: CASSLRTGNEQYF
DNA: TGTGCCAGCAGCCTGAGGACAGGGAACGAGCAGTACTTC

V: TRBV5-4
D: TRBD2
J: TRBJ2-1
size: .
CDR3: CASSLRGGGANEQFF
DNA: TGTGCCAGCAGCTTGCGGGGCGGGGGGGCCAATGAGCAGTTCTTC

V: TRBV6-1
D: .
J: TRBJ1-1
size: .
CDR3: CASSEDPGAVEAFF
DNA: TGTGCCAGCAGCGAAGACCCGGGGGCGGTTGAAGCTTTCTTT

V: TRBV12-5
D: TRBD2
J: TRBJ2-5
size: .
CDR3: CASALGLTLGETQYF
DNA: TGTGCTAGTGCCCTGGGACTAACCCTTGGAGAGACCCAGTACTTC

V: TRBV28
D: .
J: TRBJ2-1
size: .
CDR3: CASTPHGSYNEQFF
DNA: TGTGCCAGCACCCCCCACGGCTCCTACAATGAGCAGTTCTTC

V: TRBV5-8
D: .
J: TRBJ1-1
size: .
CDR3: CASRVDPRPSTEAFF
DNA: TGTGCCAGCAGGGTCGATCCCAGACCGAGTACTGAAGCTTTCTTT

V: TRBV2
D: .
J: TRBJ2-3
size: .
CDR3: CASRGSTDTQYF
DNA: TGTGCCAGCAGAGGAAGCACAGATACGCAGTATTTT

V: TRBV9
D: .
J: TRBJ2-6
size: .
CDR3: CASSAGPFGANVLTF
DNA: TGTGCCAGCAGCGCAGGCCCTTTTGGGGCCAACGTCCTGACTTTC

V: TRBV9
D: .
J: TRBJ2-2
size: .
CDR3: CASSVAGGATGELFF
DNA: TGTGCCAGCAGCGTAGCTGGGGGCGCCACCGGGGAGCTGTTTTTT

V: TRBV7-2
D: .
J: TRBJ1-1
size: once
CDR3: CASSQPSGRTEAFF
DNA: TGTGCCAGCAGCCAGCCGTCCGGGAGGACTGAAGCTTTCTTT

V: TRBV4-2
D: TRBD2
J: TRBJ2-5
size: .
CDR3: CASSPTSGGAALGTQYF
DNA: TGTGCCAGCAGCCCGACTAGCGGGGGGGCGGCTTTGGGGACCCAGTACTTC

V: TRBV18
D: .
J: TRBJ2-5
size: .
CDR3: CASSSEQETQYF
DNA: TGTGCCAGCTCATCGGAGCAAGAGACCCAGTACTTC

V: TRBV30
D: .
J: TRBJ1-3
size: few
CDR3: CAWSLGGTGNTIYF
DNA: TGTGCCTGGAGTTTAGGAGGTACTGGAAACACCATATATTTT

V: TRBV25-1
D: TRBD2
J: TRBJ2-1
size: .
CDR3: CASSPRAGRQDSEQFF
DNA: TGTGCCAGCAGTCCGAGGGCCGGGAGGCAAGATTCTGAGCAGTTCTTC

V: TRBV2
D: .
J: TRBJ2-7
size: .
CDR3: CASRPNSYEQYF
DNA: TGTGCCAGCAGGCCCAACTCCTACGAGCAGTACTTC

V: TRBV6-1
D: .
J: TRBJ1-1
size: .
CDR3: CASSQDGNTEAFF
DNA: TGTGCCAGCAGTCAGGATGGGAACACTGAAGCTTTCTTT

V: TRBV19
D: .
J: TRBJ1-5
size: once
CDR3: CASSIQGQPQHF
DNA: TGTGCCAGTAGTATCCAAGGTCAGCCCCAGCATTTT

V: TRBV7-2
D: TRBD2
J: TRBJ2-7
size: .
CDR3: CASTPKGSGRAWSVEQYF
DNA: TGTGCCAGCACTCCTAAGGGGAGCGGGAGGGCCTGGTCGGTCGAGCAGTACTTC

V: TRBV9
D: .
J: TRBJ1-5
size: .
CDR3: CASSVDSGVNQPQHF
DNA: TGTGCCAGCAGCGTAGATTCCGGGGTCAATCAGCCCCAGCATTTT

V: TRBV7-2
D: .
J: TRBJ2-6
size: .
CDR3: CASSLSVGGSSGANVLTF
DNA: TGTGCCAGCAGCTTATCTGTCGGAGGGAGCTCTGGGGCCAACGTCCTGACTTTC